A selection of T cell receptor beta chains follows, all from one sample in a study of OX40 agonist ivuxolimab in advanced cancers. Produced via immunoSEQ multiplex PCR; TCRdb's table is partial and in-frame only. The table includes roughly 40,000 clones, roughly 90% detected once. The starting material was CD4+ or CD8+ T cells sorted from blood, obtained in a trial of the OX40 agonist ivuxolimab. The source is an adult with an advanced solid tumor such as melanoma, head and neck, liver or kidney cancer. CDR3s include the opening cysteine and the closing phenylalanine or tryptophan. Fields, in order: CDR3 protein, CDR3 DNA, V gene, clone size, J gene, CDR3 length, D gene. A D gene is named only where the DNA matches it firmly. Only part of the rows carry a size: once, few, many, or a class if the clone is expanded.

CDR3aa: CASSQSPSGTYEQYF; CDR3nt: TGTGCCAGCAGCCAATCCCCCAGCGGGACATACGAGCAGTACTTC; v_gene: TRBV14; abundance: -; j_gene: TRBJ2-7; len: 15; d_gene: -
CDR3aa: CASSYSAGSNQPQHF; CDR3nt: TGTGCCAGCAGTTACTCGGCAGGGTCTAATCAGCCCCAGCATTTT; v_gene: TRBV6-5; abundance: -; j_gene: TRBJ1-5; len: 15; d_gene: -
CDR3aa: CASSLNRVSGNTIYF; CDR3nt: TGTGCCAGCAGCTTAAATCGGGTTTCTGGAAACACCATATATTTT; v_gene: TRBV7-9; abundance: -; j_gene: TRBJ1-3; len: 15; d_gene: -
CDR3aa: CAWSRGRDRGLTGNTIYF; CDR3nt: TGTGCCTGGAGCCGCGGCCGGGACAGGGGGCTTACTGGAAACACCATATATTTT; v_gene: TRBV30; abundance: once; j_gene: TRBJ1-3; len: 18; d_gene: TRBD1
CDR3aa: CASSLTGTSGGGTGELFF; CDR3nt: TGCGCCAGCAGCTTGACCGGGACTAGCGGAGGGGGAACCGGGGAGCTGTTTTTT; v_gene: TRBV5-1; abundance: -; j_gene: TRBJ2-2; len: 18; d_gene: TRBD2
CDR3aa: CASSIWGGNTEAFF; CDR3nt: TGTGCCAGTAGTATCTGGGGAGGAAACACTGAAGCTTTCTTT; v_gene: TRBV19; abundance: -; j_gene: TRBJ1-1; len: 14; d_gene: -
CDR3aa: CASSPRTTYEQYF; CDR3nt: TGTGCCAGCTCACCGCGCACCACCTACGAGCAGTACTTC; v_gene: TRBV18; abundance: -; j_gene: TRBJ2-7; len: 13; d_gene: -
CDR3aa: CASSDSSSGANVLTF; CDR3nt: TGTGCCAGCAGTGACTCGAGCTCTGGGGCCAACGTCCTGACTTTC; v_gene: TRBV6-4; abundance: -; j_gene: TRBJ2-6; len: 15; d_gene: -
CDR3aa: CASSLGTARDTQYF; CDR3nt: TGTGCCAGCAGCTTGGGGACGGCTAGAGATACGCAGTATTTT; v_gene: TRBV7-3; abundance: -; j_gene: TRBJ2-3; len: 14; d_gene: -
CDR3aa: CASSESLVWGNTEAFF; CDR3nt: TGTGCCAGCAGTGAATCTCTGGTTTGGGGTAACACTGAAGCTTTCTTT; v_gene: TRBV2; abundance: -; j_gene: TRBJ1-1; len: 16; d_gene: -
CDR3aa: CATSRGTGSTDTQYF; CDR3nt: TGTGCCACCAGCAGAGGGACAGGGAGCACAGATACGCAGTATTTT; v_gene: TRBV15; abundance: -; j_gene: TRBJ2-3; len: 15; d_gene: TRBD1
CDR3aa: CASSPLGPAGNSGSALDTQYF; CDR3nt: TGTGCCAGCTCACCATTAGGGCCGGCGGGAAATAGCGGGAGTGCCCTAGATACGCAGTATTTT; v_gene: TRBV18; abundance: -; j_gene: TRBJ2-3; len: 21; d_gene: TRBD2
CDR3aa: CACWGSAHEQYF; CDR3nt: TGTGCCTGCTGGGGTAGCGCTCACGAGCAGTACTTC; v_gene: TRBV30; abundance: once; j_gene: TRBJ2-7; len: 12; d_gene: -
CDR3aa: CASSPNLRNEQFF; CDR3nt: TGTGCCAGCAGCCCCAACCTGAGAAATGAGCAGTTCTTC; v_gene: TRBV7-2; abundance: -; j_gene: TRBJ2-1; len: 13; d_gene: -
CDR3aa: CASSQDVRRSYNEQFF; CDR3nt: TGCGCCAGCAGCCAAGATGTGCGGCGCTCCTACAATGAGCAGTTCTTC; v_gene: TRBV4-1; abundance: -; j_gene: TRBJ2-1; len: 16; d_gene: -
CDR3aa: CASSPRLAYAYEQYF; CDR3nt: TGTGCCAGCAGCCCCCGACTAGCGTATGCCTACGAGCAGTACTTC; v_gene: TRBV5-8; abundance: -; j_gene: TRBJ2-7; len: 15; d_gene: TRBD2
CDR3aa: CASSRQGEAKNIQYF; CDR3nt: TGTGCCAGCAGTCGACAGGGTGAAGCCAAAAACATTCAGTACTTC; v_gene: TRBV2; abundance: -; j_gene: TRBJ2-4; len: 15; d_gene: TRBD1
CDR3aa: CASSWLDGNNKQFF; CDR3nt: TGCGCCAGCAGCTGGTTGGACGGAAACAATAAGCAGTTCTTC; v_gene: TRBV5-1; abundance: once; j_gene: TRBJ2-1; len: 14; d_gene: -
CDR3aa: CASSLVRGQGRRNEQFF; CDR3nt: TGTGCCAGCAGCTTAGTACGGGGACAGGGCAGGAGGAATGAGCAGTTCTTC; v_gene: TRBV11-3; abundance: -; j_gene: TRBJ2-1; len: 17; d_gene: TRBD1
CDR3aa: CASSPRGGASPDGNTIYF; CDR3nt: TGTGCCAGCAGCCCTCGGGGAGGGGCGTCCCCAGATGGAAACACCATATATTTT; v_gene: TRBV9; abundance: -; j_gene: TRBJ1-3; len: 18; d_gene: -
CDR3aa: CASSFRQGSNQPQHF; CDR3nt: TGTGCCAGCAGCTTTCGACAGGGTAGCAATCAGCCCCAGCATTTT; v_gene: TRBV13; abundance: -; j_gene: TRBJ1-5; len: 15; d_gene: TRBD1
CDR3aa: CATSRDPRKDGYNSPLHF; CDR3nt: TGTGCCACCAGCAGAGATCCTCGGAAGGATGGCTATAATTCACCCCTCCACTTT; v_gene: TRBV15; abundance: -; j_gene: TRBJ1-6; len: 18; d_gene: -
CDR3aa: CASSESVTGEFGGELFF; CDR3nt: TGCGCCAGCAGTGAGTCGGTGACAGGGGAGTTTGGCGGGGAGCTGTTTTTT; v_gene: TRBV10-1; abundance: once; j_gene: TRBJ2-2; len: 17; d_gene: TRBD1
CDR3aa: CASRQSSGNTIYF; CDR3nt: TGTGCCAGCAGACAGAGCTCTGGAAACACCATATATTTT; v_gene: TRBV2; abundance: few; j_gene: TRBJ1-3; len: 13; d_gene: -
CDR3aa: CASSHTGTATGELFF; CDR3nt: TGTGCCAGCAGCCACACGGGGACCGCCACCGGGGAGCTGTTTTTT; v_gene: TRBV7-2; abundance: -; j_gene: TRBJ2-2; len: 15; d_gene: -
CDR3aa: CASRRDSYNEQFF; CDR3nt: TGTGCCAGCAGGCGGGACTCTTACAATGAGCAGTTCTTC; v_gene: TRBV6-6; abundance: -; j_gene: TRBJ2-1; len: 13; d_gene: -
CDR3aa: CASSRAFASNTGELFF; CDR3nt: TGCGCCAGCAGCCGAGCATTCGCCTCGAACACCGGGGAGCTGTTTTTT; v_gene: TRBV4-1; abundance: -; j_gene: TRBJ2-2; len: 16; d_gene: -
CDR3aa: CASSPYQETQYF; CDR3nt: TGTGCCAGTTCCCCGTACCAAGAGACCCAGTACTTC; v_gene: TRBV7-9; abundance: -; j_gene: TRBJ2-5; len: 12; d_gene: -
CDR3aa: CASSEGSTGELFF; CDR3nt: TGTGCCAGCAGTGAGGGCTCCACCGGGGAGCTGTTTTTT; v_gene: TRBV25-1; abundance: -; j_gene: TRBJ2-2; len: 13; d_gene: -
CDR3aa: CAISTEIYEKLFF; CDR3nt: TGTGCCATCAGTACAGAGATTTATGAAAAACTGTTTTTT; v_gene: TRBV10-3; abundance: -; j_gene: TRBJ1-4; len: 13; d_gene: -
CDR3aa: CAWSSNRGRRYSNQPQHF; CDR3nt: TGTGCCTGGAGTTCGAACAGGGGGCGACGGTATAGCAATCAGCCCCAGCATTTT; v_gene: TRBV30; abundance: -; j_gene: TRBJ1-5; len: 18; d_gene: TRBD1
CDR3aa: CASSSPLNTEAFF; CDR3nt: TGTGCCAGCAGTTCCCCATTGAACACTGAAGCTTTCTTT; v_gene: TRBV28; abundance: few; j_gene: TRBJ1-1; len: 13; d_gene: -
CDR3aa: CASRPTLAGSGEQYF; CDR3nt: TGCGCCAGCAGGCCCACCCTAGCGGGTTCGGGTGAGCAGTACTTC; v_gene: TRBV10-2; abundance: once; j_gene: TRBJ2-7; len: 15; d_gene: TRBD2
CDR3aa: CAWSYSNQPQHF; CDR3nt: TGTGCCTGGAGTTATAGCAATCAGCCCCAGCATTTT; v_gene: TRBV30; abundance: few; j_gene: TRBJ1-5; len: 12; d_gene: -
CDR3aa: CASSQVNMGFNTEAFF; CDR3nt: TGCGCCAGCAGCCAGGTTAACATGGGTTTCAACACTGAAGCTTTCTTT; v_gene: TRBV4-1; abundance: -; j_gene: TRBJ1-1; len: 16; d_gene: -
CDR3aa: CASSLGNGQPQHF; CDR3nt: TGTGCCAGCAGTTTAGGTAACGGACAGCCCCAGCATTTT; v_gene: TRBV28; abundance: -; j_gene: TRBJ1-5; len: 13; d_gene: -
CDR3aa: CASSHLKYF; CDR3nt: TGTGCCAGCAGCCACCTAAAATATTTT; v_gene: TRBV6-6; abundance: -; j_gene: TRBJ2-3; len: 9; d_gene: -
CDR3aa: CASSSRPTGWVNEQFF; CDR3nt: TGTGCCAGCAGTTCCCGGCCTACAGGGTGGGTAAATGAGCAGTTCTTC; v_gene: TRBV28; abundance: -; j_gene: TRBJ2-1; len: 16; d_gene: -
CDR3aa: CASSARPGHGPQYF; CDR3nt: TGTGCCAGCAGCGCGAGACCGGGACATGGGCCGCAGTATTTT; v_gene: TRBV7-9; abundance: -; j_gene: TRBJ2-3; len: 14; d_gene: -
CDR3aa: CASSQTAGANVLTF; CDR3nt: TGTGCCAGCAGCCAGACAGCTGGGGCCAACGTCCTGACTTTC; v_gene: TRBV7-8; abundance: -; j_gene: TRBJ2-6; len: 14; d_gene: -
CDR3aa: CASSRTSRTYEQYF; CDR3nt: TGTGCCAGCAGCCGGACTAGCCGAACCTACGAGCAGTACTTC; v_gene: TRBV6-1; abundance: -; j_gene: TRBJ2-7; len: 14; d_gene: TRBD2
CDR3aa: CASRMMGTGDYEQYF; CDR3nt: TGTGCCAGCAGAATGATGGGGACAGGGGACTACGAGCAGTACTTC; v_gene: TRBV2; abundance: -; j_gene: TRBJ2-7; len: 15; d_gene: TRBD1
CDR3aa: CATSGLGGHGADTQYF; CDR3nt: TGTGCCACCAGCGGACTGGGCGGCCACGGGGCAGATACGCAGTATTTT; v_gene: TRBV15; abundance: -; j_gene: TRBJ2-3; len: 16; d_gene: -
CDR3aa: CASSQGSGGGGGRTSTDTQYF; CDR3nt: TGTGCCAGCAGCCAAGGGTCTGGCGGGGGCGGGGGTCGTACTAGCACAGATACGCAGTATTTT; v_gene: TRBV4-2; abundance: -; j_gene: TRBJ2-3; len: 21; d_gene: -
CDR3aa: CASSDRGRRNIQYF; CDR3nt: TGTGCCAGCAGCGACAGGGGGCGCAGAAACATTCAGTACTTC; v_gene: TRBV28; abundance: -; j_gene: TRBJ2-4; len: 14; d_gene: TRBD1
CDR3aa: CASSPITGELFF; CDR3nt: TGTGCCAGCAGCCCGATCACCGGGGAGCTGTTTTTT; v_gene: TRBV5-4; abundance: -; j_gene: TRBJ2-2; len: 12; d_gene: -
CDR3aa: CASSPLGYGRELGSYNEQFF; CDR3nt: TGTGCCAGTAGCCCTCTCGGGTACGGGAGGGAGTTAGGGTCCTACAATGAGCAGTTCTTC; v_gene: TRBV19; abundance: -; j_gene: TRBJ2-1; len: 20; d_gene: TRBD2
CDR3aa: CASSRAGNTEAFF; CDR3nt: TGTGCCAGCTCCCGGGCGGGGAACACTGAAGCTTTCTTT; v_gene: TRBV18; abundance: -; j_gene: TRBJ1-1; len: 13; d_gene: -
CDR3aa: CASSSAGGTKNIQYF; CDR3nt: TGTGCCAGCAGTTCAGCCGGAGGAACCAAAAACATTCAGTACTTC; v_gene: TRBV28; abundance: -; j_gene: TRBJ2-4; len: 15; d_gene: -
CDR3aa: CASSLSRGGPQPQHF; CDR3nt: TGTGCCAGCAGCCTATCTCGGGGGGGGCCTCAGCCCCAGCATTTT; v_gene: TRBV6-1; abundance: -; j_gene: TRBJ1-5; len: 15; d_gene: -
CDR3aa: CASSLRTSGLKSTDTQYF; CDR3nt: TGTGCCAGCAGCCTACGGACTAGCGGCCTTAAAAGCACAGATACGCAGTATTTT; v_gene: TRBV16; abundance: -; j_gene: TRBJ2-3; len: 18; d_gene: TRBD2
CDR3aa: CASSDPRDRASYEQYF; CDR3nt: TGTGCCAGCAGTGACCCCCGGGACAGGGCTTCCTACGAGCAGTACTTC; v_gene: TRBV6-4; abundance: -; j_gene: TRBJ2-7; len: 16; d_gene: TRBD1
CDR3aa: CASSSRFSDTQYF; CDR3nt: TGTGCCAGCAGCTCCCGATTTTCAGATACGCAGTATTTT; v_gene: TRBV7-2; abundance: -; j_gene: TRBJ2-3; len: 13; d_gene: -
CDR3aa: CASSHTDTQYF; CDR3nt: TGTGCCAGCAGCCACACAGATACGCAGTATTTT; v_gene: TRBV11-2; abundance: -; j_gene: TRBJ2-3; len: 11; d_gene: -
CDR3aa: CASSPWDSSSGANVLTF; CDR3nt: TGTGCCAGCAGCCCCTGGGACAGTTCCTCTGGGGCCAACGTCCTGACTTTC; v_gene: TRBV9; abundance: -; j_gene: TRBJ2-6; len: 17; d_gene: TRBD1
CDR3aa: CATSTPGQGVGSTDTQYF; CDR3nt: TGTGCCACCAGCACGCCGGGACAGGGGGTCGGCAGCACAGATACGCAGTATTTT; v_gene: TRBV15; abundance: -; j_gene: TRBJ2-3; len: 18; d_gene: TRBD1
CDR3aa: CASSLFSPDRANTGELFF; CDR3nt: TGTGCCAGCAGTTTATTTAGTCCCGATAGGGCGAACACCGGGGAGCTGTTTTTT; v_gene: TRBV27; abundance: -; j_gene: TRBJ2-2; len: 18; d_gene: -